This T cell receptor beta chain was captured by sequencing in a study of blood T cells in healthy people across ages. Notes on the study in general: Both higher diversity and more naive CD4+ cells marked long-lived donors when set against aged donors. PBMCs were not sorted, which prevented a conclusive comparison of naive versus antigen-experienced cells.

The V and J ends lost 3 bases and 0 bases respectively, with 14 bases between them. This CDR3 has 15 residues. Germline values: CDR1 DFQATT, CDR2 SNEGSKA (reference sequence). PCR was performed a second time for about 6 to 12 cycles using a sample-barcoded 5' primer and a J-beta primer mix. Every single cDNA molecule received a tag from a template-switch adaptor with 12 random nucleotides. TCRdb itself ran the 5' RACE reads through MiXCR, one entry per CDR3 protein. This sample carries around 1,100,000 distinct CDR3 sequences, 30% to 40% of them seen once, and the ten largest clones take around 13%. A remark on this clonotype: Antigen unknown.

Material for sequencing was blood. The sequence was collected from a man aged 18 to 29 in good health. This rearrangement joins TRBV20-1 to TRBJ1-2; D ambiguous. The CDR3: CSASASELANYGYTF. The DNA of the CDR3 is TGCAGTGCTAGTGCCAGTGAACTAGCTAACTATGGCTACACCTTC.